A selection of T cell receptor beta chains follows, all from one sample in a study of cytomegalovirus exposure and HLA in healthy donors. Profiled with immunoSEQ multiplex PCR; TCRdb holds only in-frame clones, not every one. The sample consists of roughly 200,000 clones, about 81% of them appearing once. The material sequenced was PBMCs. These receptors were collected from a woman younger than 45 in good health and CMV-seronegative. CDR3s include the opening cysteine and the closing phenylalanine or tryptophan. The D gene is left open where the match is weak. Where a row states a size, it is once, few, many or the class of an expanded clone; other rows omit it.

TRBV11-1	.	13	TRBJ2-7	few	CASSLLGAGEQYF	TGTGCCAGCAGCTTATTGGGGGCAGGGGAGCAGTACTTC
TRBV30	.	13	TRBJ2-5	.	CAWSNSQGGERYF	TGTGCCTGGAGTAACTCCCAGGGCGGGGAACGGTACTTC
TRBV7-9	.	14	TRBJ2-6	.	CASSPRGGANVLTF	TGTGCCAGCAGTCCCCGAGGGGGGGCCAACGTCCTGACTTTC
TRBV6-4	TRBD1	12	TRBJ1-2	.	CASRKDRGGYTF	TGTGCCAGCAGGAAAGACAGGGGAGGCTACACCTTC
TRBV7-9	.	15	TRBJ2-7	.	CASSSRRSAPYEQYF	TGTGCCAGCAGCTCAAGGAGGTCTGCCCCTTATGAGCAGTACTTC
TRBV11-2	.	14	TRBJ2-7	.	CASSWGQGPYEQYF	TGTGCCAGCAGCTGGGGGCAAGGGCCCTACGAGCAGTACTTC
TRBV7-7	TRBD1	15	TRBJ1-4	.	CASSVGQGNGEKLFF	TGTGCCAGCAGCGTGGGACAGGGCAACGGGGAAAAACTGTTTTTT
TRBV27	TRBD1	14	TRBJ2-5	.	CASQTGTAQGTQYF	TGTGCCAGTCAAACCGGGACAGCCCAAGGGACCCAGTACTTC
TRBV28	TRBD2	12	TRBJ2-7	.	CASGTSGYEQYF	TGTGCCAGCGGGACTAGCGGGTACGAGCAGTACTTC
TRBV18	TRBD2	14	TRBJ2-7	.	CASSSGGVPYEQYF	TGTGCCAGCTCCTCCGGGGGGGTACCCTACGAGCAGTACTTC
TRBV4-1	TRBD1	16	TRBJ2-7	once	CASSQEGGQGFNEQYF	TGCGCCAGCAGCCAAGAAGGAGGACAGGGCTTCAACGAGCAGTACTTC
TRBV5-3	.	15	TRBJ2-5	.	CARSLVNWSRETQYF	TGTGCCAGAAGCTTGGTAAATTGGTCGAGGGAGACCCAGTACTTC
TRBV19	.	16	TRBJ1-4	.	CASKSETGTTNEKLFF	TGTGCCAGTAAATCAGAAACAGGAACAACTAATGAAAAACTGTTTTTT
TRBV5-1	.	14	TRBJ1-5	.	CASSLDYSNQPQHF	TGCGCCAGCAGCTTGGACTATAGCAATCAGCCCCAGCATTTT
TRBV7-9	TRBD1	17	TRBJ1-1	.	CASSPGGRGLPYTEAFF	TGTGCCAGCAGCCCAGGGGGCAGGGGGCTCCCATACACTGAAGCTTTCTTT
TRBV5-1	.	14	TRBJ1-3	.	CASSLGSSGNTIYF	TGCGCCAGCAGCTTGGGCAGCTCTGGAAACACCATATATTTT
TRBV30	TRBD2	14	TRBJ2-1	.	CAATGLPLYNEQFF	TGTGCCGCAACGGGACTACCTCTCTACAATGAGCAGTTCTTC
TRBV6-5	TRBD1	15	TRBJ2-7	.	CASLAPGQGAYEQYF	TGTGCCAGCTTAGCTCCGGGACAGGGGGCCTACGAGCAGTACTTC
TRBV5-1	.	15	TRBJ2-1	.	CASSLVLTRDNEQFF	TGCGCCAGCAGCTTGGTGCTGACTAGAGACAATGAGCAGTTCTTC
TRBV5-4	TRBD2	14	TRBJ2-7	.	CASSGSGISYEQYF	TGTGCCAGCAGCGGAAGCGGGATCTCCTACGAGCAGTACTTC
TRBV9	.	14	TRBJ1-1	.	CASSVGQLNTEAFF	TGTGCCAGCAGCGTAGGACAGTTAAACACTGAAGCTTTCTTT
TRBV10-3	TRBD1	13	TRBJ1-5	.	CAISGQGDQPQHF	TGTGCCATCAGTGGACAGGGGGATCAGCCCCAGCATTTT
TRBV5-1	TRBD2	17	TRBJ2-2	.	CASSPRTSGRNTGELFF	TGCGCCAGCAGCCCCCGGACTAGCGGGAGGAACACCGGGGAGCTGTTTTTT
TRBV2	.	15	TRBJ2-1	.	CASKSLGTRPGEQFF	TGTGCCAGCAAGAGCCTCGGGACACGACCTGGAGAGCAGTTCTTC
TRBV29-1	.	13	TRBJ2-1	.	CSARESPHNEQFF	TGCAGCGCCCGGGAATCCCCACACAATGAGCAGTTCTTC
TRBV11-2	TRBD2	13	TRBJ2-7	.	CASSSGLNYEQYF	TGTGCCAGCAGCTCGGGACTAAACTACGAGCAGTACTTC
TRBV28	.	11	TRBJ1-3	.	CASSLGQAIYF	TGTGCCAGCAGTTTGGGGCAGGCTATATATTTT
TRBV13	TRBD1	14	TRBJ2-2	.	CASSWGQGIGELFF	TGTGCCAGCAGCTGGGGACAGGGGATCGGGGAGCTGTTTTTT
TRBV16	TRBD2	15	TRBJ2-2	.	CASSATSVSTGELFF	TGTGCCAGCAGCGCCACTAGCGTAAGCACCGGGGAGCTGTTTTTT
TRBV10-3	.	14	TRBJ1-5	.	CAISGQESNQPQHF	TGTGCCATCAGTGGGCAGGAAAGCAATCAGCCCCAGCATTTT
TRBV2	TRBD1	15	TRBJ1-3	.	CASSFGQASGNTIYF	TGTGCCAGCAGTTTCGGACAGGCCTCTGGAAACACCATATATTTT
TRBV29-1	.	13	TRBJ1-2	.	CSVDEGRLYGYTF	TGCAGCGTTGATGAGGGCAGGCTCTATGGCTACACCTTC
TRBV5-1	TRBD1	16	TRBJ2-7	.	CASSPGQTINSYEQYF	TGCGCCAGCAGCCCGGGACAGACCATTAACTCCTACGAGCAGTACTTC
TRBV2	TRBD1	16	TRBJ1-5	.	CASRAGTDYSNQPQHF	TGTGCCAGCAGAGCCGGGACAGATTATAGCAATCAGCCCCAGCATTTT
TRBV27	.	15	TRBJ2-2	.	CASSSLLGATGELFF	TGTGCCAGCAGCTCCCTTCTAGGGGCGACCGGGGAGCTGTTTTTT
TRBV10-1	TRBD1	15	TRBJ1-1	.	CASTENTGAYTEAFF	TGCGCCAGCACCGAAAATACAGGGGCCTACACTGAAGCTTTCTTT
TRBV28	TRBD1	13	TRBJ1-2	once	CASINDRGNGYTF	TGTGCCAGCATTAATGACAGGGGCAATGGCTACACCTTC
TRBV9	TRBD1	14	TRBJ1-1	.	CASSVAGGGTEAFF	TGTGCCAGCAGCGTAGCAGGGGGCGGCACTGAAGCTTTCTTT
TRBV13	TRBD2	16	TRBJ2-5	.	CASSPYPLAGGETQYF	TGTGCCAGCAGCCCCTATCCCTTAGCGGGAGGTGAGACCCAGTACTTC
TRBV29-1	TRBD1	13	TRBJ1-2	once	CSVRDRDAYGYTF	TGCAGCGTCCGGGACAGGGACGCCTATGGCTACACCTTC
TRBV5-4	TRBD1	15	TRBJ1-1	.	CASSLGQGARTEAFF	TGTGCCAGCAGCTTGGGACAGGGGGCGCGCACTGAAGCTTTCTTT
TRBV30	.	12	TRBJ2-3	.	CAWSVNLDTQYF	TGTGCCTGGAGTGTAAATCTAGATACGCAGTATTTT
TRBV29-1	.	13	TRBJ1-5	.	CSVAQGRNQPQHF	TGCAGCGTTGCACAGGGAAGAAATCAGCCCCAGCATTTT
TRBV4-1	TRBD2	16	TRBJ2-1	.	CASSPRGGGAQYEQFF	TGCGCCAGCAGCCCTCGTGGCGGGGGGGCGCAGTATGAGCAGTTCTTC
TRBV28	.	18	TRBJ2-7	.	CASSGGVGQGGKPYEQYF	TGTGCCAGCAGTGGGGGGGTTGGACAGGGAGGGAAACCGTACGAGCAGTACTTC